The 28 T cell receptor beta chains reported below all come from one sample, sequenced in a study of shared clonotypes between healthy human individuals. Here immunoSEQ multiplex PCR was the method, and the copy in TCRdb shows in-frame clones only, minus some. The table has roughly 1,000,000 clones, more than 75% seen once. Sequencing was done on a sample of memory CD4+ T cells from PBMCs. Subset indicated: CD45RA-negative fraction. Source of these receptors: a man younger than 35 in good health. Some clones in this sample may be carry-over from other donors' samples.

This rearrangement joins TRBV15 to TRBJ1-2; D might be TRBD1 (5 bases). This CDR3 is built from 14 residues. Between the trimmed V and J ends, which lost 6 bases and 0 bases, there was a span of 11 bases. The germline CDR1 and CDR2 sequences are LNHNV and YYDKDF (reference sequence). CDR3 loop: CATRRRGTNYGYTF. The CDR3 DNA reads TGTGCCACCAGGAGAAGGGGAACTAACTATGGCTACACCTTC.

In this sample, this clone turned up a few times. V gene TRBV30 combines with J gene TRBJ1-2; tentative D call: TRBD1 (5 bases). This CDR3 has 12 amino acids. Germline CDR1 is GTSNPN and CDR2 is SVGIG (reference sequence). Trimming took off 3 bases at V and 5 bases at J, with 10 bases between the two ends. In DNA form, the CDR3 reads TGTGCCTGGAGCGGGACGGCATATGGCTACACCTTC. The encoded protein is CAWSGTAYGYTF.

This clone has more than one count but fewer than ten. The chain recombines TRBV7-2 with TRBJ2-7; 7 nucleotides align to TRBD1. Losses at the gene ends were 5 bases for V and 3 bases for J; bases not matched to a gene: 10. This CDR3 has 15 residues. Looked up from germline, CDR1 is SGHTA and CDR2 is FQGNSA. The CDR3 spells CASSRWLTGNYEQYF. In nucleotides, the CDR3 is TGTGCCAGCAGCCGATGGCTGACAGGGAACTACGAGCAGTACTTC.

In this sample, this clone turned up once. CDR3 loop: CASSEVPDSYASINTEAFF. The CDR3 DNA follows: TGTGCCAGCAGTGAAGTACCGGACAGTTACGCCTCAATAAACACTGAAGCTTTCTTT. This sequence joins TRBV6-1 and TRBJ1-1, with D possibly TRBD1 on 6 matching bases. Germline V gives CDR1 MNHNS, CDR2 SASEGT. The CDR3 runs to 19 residues. V lost 1 base and J lost 2, with 23 bases in between.

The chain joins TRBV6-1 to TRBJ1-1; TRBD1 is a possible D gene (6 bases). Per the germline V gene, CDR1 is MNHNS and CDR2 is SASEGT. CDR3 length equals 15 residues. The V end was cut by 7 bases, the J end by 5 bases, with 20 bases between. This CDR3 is CASTSYREFSTEAFF. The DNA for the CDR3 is TGTGCCAGCACCTCATACAGGGAATTTAGTACTGAAGCTTTCTTT.

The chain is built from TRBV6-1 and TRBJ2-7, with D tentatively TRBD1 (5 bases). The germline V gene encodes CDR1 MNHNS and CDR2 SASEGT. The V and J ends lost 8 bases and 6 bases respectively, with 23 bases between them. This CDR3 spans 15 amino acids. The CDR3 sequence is CASLLHYGREAEQYF. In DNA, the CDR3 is TGTGCCAGCCTCCTTCACTACGGCAGGGAAGCCGAGCAGTACTTC.

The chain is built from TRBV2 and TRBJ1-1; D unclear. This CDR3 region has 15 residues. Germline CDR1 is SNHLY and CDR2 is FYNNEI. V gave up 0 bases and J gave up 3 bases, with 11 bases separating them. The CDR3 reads CASSEAKGWDTEAFF. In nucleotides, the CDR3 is TGTGCCAGCAGTGAAGCGAAGGGATGGGACACTGAAGCTTTCTTT.

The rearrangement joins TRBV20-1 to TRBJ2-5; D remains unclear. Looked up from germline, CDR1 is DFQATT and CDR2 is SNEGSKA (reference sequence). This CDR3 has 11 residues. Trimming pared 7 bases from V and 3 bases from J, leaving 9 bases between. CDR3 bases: TGCAGTGGTGAGAAAAAAGAGACCCAGTACTTC. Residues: CSGEKKETQYF.

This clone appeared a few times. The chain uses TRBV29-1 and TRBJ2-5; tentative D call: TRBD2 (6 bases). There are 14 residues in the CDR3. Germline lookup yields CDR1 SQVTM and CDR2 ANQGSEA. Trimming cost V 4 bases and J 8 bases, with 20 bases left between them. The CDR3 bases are TGCAGCGTTGGTATGGTAGCGGTACCCCAAACCCAGTACTTC. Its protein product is CSVGMVAVPQTQYF.

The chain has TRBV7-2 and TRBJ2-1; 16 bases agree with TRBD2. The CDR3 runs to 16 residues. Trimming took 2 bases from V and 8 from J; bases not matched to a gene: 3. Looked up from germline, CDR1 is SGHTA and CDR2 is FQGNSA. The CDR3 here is CASSLIGTSGRDEQFF. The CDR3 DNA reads TGTGCCAGCAGCTTAATCGGGACTAGCGGGAGGGATGAGCAGTTCTTC.

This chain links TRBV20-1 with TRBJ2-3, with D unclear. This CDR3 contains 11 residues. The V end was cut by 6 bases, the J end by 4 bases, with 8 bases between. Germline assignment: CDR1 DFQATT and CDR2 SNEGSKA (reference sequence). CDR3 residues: CSARRPDTQYF. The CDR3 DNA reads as TGCAGTGCCCGACGGCCAGATACGCAGTATTTT.

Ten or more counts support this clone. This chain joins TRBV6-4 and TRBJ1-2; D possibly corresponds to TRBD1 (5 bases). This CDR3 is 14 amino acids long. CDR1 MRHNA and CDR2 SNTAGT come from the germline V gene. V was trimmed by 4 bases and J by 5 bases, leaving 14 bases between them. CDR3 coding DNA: TGTGCCAGCAGTGCAGGGAGGCAGGAGTATGGCTACACCTTC. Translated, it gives CASSAGRQEYGYTF.

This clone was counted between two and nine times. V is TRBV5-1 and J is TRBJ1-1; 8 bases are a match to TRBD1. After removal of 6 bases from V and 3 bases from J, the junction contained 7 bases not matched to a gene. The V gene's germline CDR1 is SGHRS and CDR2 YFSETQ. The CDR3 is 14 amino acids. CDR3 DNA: TGCGCCAGCAAACCGACAGGGGCCCACACTGAAGCTTTCTTT. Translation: CASKPTGAHTEAFF.

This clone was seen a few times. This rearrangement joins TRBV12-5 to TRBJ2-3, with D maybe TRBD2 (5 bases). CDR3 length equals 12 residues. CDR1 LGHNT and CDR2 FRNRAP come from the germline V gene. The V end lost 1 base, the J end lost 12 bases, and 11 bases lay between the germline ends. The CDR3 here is CASGLGELTQYF. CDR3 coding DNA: TGTGCTAGTGGTTTGGGGGAGCTTACCCAGTATTTT. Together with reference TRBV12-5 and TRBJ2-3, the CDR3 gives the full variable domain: DARVTQTPRHKVTEMGQEVTMRCQPILGHNTVFWYRQTMMQGLELLAYFRNRAPLDDSGMPKDRFSAEMPDATLATLKIQPSEPRDSAVYFCASGLGELTQYFGPGTRLTVL.

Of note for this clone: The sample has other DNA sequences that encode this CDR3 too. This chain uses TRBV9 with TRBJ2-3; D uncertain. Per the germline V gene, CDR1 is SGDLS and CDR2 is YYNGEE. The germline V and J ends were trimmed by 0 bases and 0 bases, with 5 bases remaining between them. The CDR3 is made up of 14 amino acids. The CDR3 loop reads CASSVVGSTDTQYF. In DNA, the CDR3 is TGTGCCAGCAGCGTAGTGGGGAGCACAGATACGCAGTATTTT.

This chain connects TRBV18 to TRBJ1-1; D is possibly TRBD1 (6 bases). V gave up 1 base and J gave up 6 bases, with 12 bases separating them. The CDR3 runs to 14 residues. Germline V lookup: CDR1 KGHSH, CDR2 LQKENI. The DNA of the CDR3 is TGTGCCAGCTCACCACTCGGCAGGGGCGCTGAAGCTTTCTTT. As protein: CASSPLGRGAEAFF.

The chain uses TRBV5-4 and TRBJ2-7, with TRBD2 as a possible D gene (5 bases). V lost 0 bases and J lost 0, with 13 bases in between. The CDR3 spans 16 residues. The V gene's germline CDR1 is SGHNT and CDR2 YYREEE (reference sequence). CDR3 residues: CASSLGGVVSSYEQYF. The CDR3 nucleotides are TGTGCCAGCAGCTTGGGGGGAGTTGTTAGCTCCTACGAGCAGTACTTC.

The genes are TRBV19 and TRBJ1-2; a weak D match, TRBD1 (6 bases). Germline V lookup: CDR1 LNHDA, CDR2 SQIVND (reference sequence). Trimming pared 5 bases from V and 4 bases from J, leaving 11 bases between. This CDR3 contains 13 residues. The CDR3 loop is CASSPQGTYGYTF. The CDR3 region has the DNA TGTGCCAGTAGTCCGCAGGGGACCTATGGCTACACCTTC. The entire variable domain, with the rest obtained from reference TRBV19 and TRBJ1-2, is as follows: DGGITQSPKYLFRKEGQNVTLSCEQNLNHDAMYWYRQDPGQGLRLIYYSQIVNDFQKGDIAEGYSVSREKKESFPLTVTSAQKNPTAFYLCASSPQGTYGYTFGSGTRLTVV.

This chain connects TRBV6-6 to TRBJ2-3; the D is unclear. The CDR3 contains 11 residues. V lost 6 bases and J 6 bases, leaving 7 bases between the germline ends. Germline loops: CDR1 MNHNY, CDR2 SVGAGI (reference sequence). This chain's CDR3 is CASRTFDTQYF. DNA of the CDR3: TGTGCCAGCAGGACATTTGATACGCAGTATTTT.

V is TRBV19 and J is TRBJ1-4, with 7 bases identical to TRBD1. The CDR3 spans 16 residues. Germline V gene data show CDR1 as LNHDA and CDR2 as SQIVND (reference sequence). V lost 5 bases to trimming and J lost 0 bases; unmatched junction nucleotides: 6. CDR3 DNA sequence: TGTGCCAGTAGTTTCGGGACAGTCGCAACTAATGAAAAACTGTTTTTT. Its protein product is CASSFGTVATNEKLFF.

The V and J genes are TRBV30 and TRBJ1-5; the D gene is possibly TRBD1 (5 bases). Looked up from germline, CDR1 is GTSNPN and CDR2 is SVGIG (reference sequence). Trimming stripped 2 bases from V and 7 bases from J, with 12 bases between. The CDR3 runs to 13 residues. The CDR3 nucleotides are TGTGCCTGGAGTACGGGACTGGGACAGCCCCAGCATTTT. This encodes CAWSTGLGQPQHF.

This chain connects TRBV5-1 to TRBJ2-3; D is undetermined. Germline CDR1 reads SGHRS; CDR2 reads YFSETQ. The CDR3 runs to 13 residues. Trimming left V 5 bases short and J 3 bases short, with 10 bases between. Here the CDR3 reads CASSQLGTDTQYF. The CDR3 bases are TGCGCCAGCAGTCAGCTTGGTACAGATACGCAGTATTTT.

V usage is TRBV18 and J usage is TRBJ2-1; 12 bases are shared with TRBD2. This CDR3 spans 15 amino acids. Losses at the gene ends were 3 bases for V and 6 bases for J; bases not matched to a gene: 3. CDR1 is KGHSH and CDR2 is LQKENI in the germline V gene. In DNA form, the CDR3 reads TGTGCCAGCTCACCTCGGACTAGCGGGATCAATGAGCAGTTCTTC. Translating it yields CASSPRTSGINEQFF.

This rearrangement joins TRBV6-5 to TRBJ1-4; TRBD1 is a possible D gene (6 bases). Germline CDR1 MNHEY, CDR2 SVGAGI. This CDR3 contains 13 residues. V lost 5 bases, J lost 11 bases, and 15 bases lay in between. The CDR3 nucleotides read TGTGCCAGCAGTCCTCAAGGGGGAGGTAAACTGTTTTTT. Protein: CASSPQGGGKLFF.

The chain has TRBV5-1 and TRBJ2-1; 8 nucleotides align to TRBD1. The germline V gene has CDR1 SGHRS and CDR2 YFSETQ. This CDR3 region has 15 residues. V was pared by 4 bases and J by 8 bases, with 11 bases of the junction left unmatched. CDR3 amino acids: CASSVGQGMSHEQFF. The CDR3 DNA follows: TGCGCCAGCAGCGTAGGACAGGGCATGAGTCATGAGCAGTTCTTC.

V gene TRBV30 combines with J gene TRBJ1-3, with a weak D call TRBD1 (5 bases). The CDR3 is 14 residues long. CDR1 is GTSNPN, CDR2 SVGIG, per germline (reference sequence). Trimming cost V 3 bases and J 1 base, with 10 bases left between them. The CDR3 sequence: CAWRGDSSGNTIYF. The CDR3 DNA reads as TGTGCCTGGAGGGGGGATAGTTCTGGAAACACCATATATTTT.

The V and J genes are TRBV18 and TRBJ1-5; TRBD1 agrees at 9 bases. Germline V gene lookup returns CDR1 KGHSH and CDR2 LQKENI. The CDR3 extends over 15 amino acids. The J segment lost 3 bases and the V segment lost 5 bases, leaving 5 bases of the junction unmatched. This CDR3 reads CASSTTGGDNQPQHF. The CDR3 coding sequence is TGTGCCAGCTCAACGACAGGGGGTGACAATCAGCCCCAGCATTTT. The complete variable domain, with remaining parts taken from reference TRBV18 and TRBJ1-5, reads NAGVMQNPRHLVRRRGQEARLRCSPMKGHSHVYWYRQLPEEGLKFMVYLQKENIIDESGMPKERFSAEFPKEGPSILRIQQVVRGDSAAYFCASSTTGGDNQPQHFGDGTRLSIL.

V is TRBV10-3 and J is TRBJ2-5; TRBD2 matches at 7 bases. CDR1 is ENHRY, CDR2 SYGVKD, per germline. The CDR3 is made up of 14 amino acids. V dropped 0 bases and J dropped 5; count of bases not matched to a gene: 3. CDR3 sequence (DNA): TGTGCCATCAGTGAGTCACTAGCGCGGGAGACCCAGTACTTC. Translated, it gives CAISESLARETQYF.